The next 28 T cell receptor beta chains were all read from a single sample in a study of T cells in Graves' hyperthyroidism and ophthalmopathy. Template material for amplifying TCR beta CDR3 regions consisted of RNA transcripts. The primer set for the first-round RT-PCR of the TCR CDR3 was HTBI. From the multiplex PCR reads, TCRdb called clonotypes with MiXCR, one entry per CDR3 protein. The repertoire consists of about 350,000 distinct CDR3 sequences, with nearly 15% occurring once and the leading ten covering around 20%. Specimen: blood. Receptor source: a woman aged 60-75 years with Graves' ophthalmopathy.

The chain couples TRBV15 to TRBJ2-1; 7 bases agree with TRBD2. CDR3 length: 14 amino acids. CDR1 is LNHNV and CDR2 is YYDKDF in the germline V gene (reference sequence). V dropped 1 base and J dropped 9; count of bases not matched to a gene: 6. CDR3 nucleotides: TGTGCCACCAGCAGAGGCCTGGCGGGAGCTGAGCAGTTCTTC. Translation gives CATSRGLAGAEQFF.

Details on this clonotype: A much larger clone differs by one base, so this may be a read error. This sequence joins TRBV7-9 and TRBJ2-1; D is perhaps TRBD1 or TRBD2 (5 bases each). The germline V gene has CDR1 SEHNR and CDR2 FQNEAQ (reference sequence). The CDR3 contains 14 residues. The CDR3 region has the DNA TGTGCCAGCAGTTACGGGGCGGCCGACAATGAGCGGTTCTTC. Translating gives CASSYGAADNERFF.

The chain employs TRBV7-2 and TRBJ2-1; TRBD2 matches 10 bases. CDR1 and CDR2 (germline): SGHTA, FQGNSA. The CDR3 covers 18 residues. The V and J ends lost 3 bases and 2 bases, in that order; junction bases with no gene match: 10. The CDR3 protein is CASSLVAGGPGTYNEQFF. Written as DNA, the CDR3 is TGTGCCAGCAGCTTGGTAGCGGGAGGCCCAGGCACCTACAATGAGCAGTTCTTC.

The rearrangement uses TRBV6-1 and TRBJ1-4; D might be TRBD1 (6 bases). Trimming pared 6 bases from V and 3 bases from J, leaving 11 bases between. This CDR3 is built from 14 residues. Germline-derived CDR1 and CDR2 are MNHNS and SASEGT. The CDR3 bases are TGTGCCAGCAGGAAGACAGGTGCTAATGAAAAACTGTTTTTT. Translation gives CASRKTGANEKLFF.

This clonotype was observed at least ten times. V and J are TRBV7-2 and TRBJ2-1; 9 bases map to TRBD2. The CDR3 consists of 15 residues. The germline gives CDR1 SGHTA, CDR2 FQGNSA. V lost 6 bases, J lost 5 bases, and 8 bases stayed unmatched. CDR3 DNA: TGTGCCAGCAGATACACTAGCGGGCAACACAATGAGCAGTTCTTC. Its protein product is CASRYTSGQHNEQFF.

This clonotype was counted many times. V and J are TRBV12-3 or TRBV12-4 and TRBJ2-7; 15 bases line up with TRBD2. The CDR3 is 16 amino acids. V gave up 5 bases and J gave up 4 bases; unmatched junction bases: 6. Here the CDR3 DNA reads TGTGCCAGCAGTCTCGGACTAGCGGGAGGGGGGTACGAGCAGTACTTC. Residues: CASSLGLAGGGYEQYF.

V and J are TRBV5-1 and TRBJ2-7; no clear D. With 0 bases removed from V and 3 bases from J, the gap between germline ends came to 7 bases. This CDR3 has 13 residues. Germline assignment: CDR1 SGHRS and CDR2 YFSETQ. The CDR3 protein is CASSLEVDYEQYF. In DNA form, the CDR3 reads TGCGCCAGCAGCTTGGAGGTGGACTACGAGCAGTACTTC.

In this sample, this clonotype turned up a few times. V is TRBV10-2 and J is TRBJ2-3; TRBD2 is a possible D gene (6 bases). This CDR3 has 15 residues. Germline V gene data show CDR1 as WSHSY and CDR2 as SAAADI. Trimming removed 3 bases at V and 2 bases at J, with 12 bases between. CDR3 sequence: CASSDVLADTDTQYF. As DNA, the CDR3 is TGCGCCAGCAGTGATGTACTAGCTGACACAGATACGCAGTATTTT.

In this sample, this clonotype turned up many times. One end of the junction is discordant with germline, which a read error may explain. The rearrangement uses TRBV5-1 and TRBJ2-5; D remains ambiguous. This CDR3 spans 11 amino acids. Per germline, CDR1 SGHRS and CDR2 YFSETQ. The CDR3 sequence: CASSLRETQYF. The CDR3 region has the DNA TGTGCCAGCAGTTTAAGAGAGACCCAGTACTTC.

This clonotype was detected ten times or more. The CDR3 sequence: CASKAAGGSGNTIYF. In DNA form, the CDR3 reads TGTGCCAGCAAAGCGGCAGGGGGTTCAGGAAACACCATATATTTT. This chain connects TRBV7-9 to TRBJ1-3; TRBD1 agrees at 7 bases. The CDR3 consists of 15 residues. Trimming at V came to 7 bases and at J to 4 bases, leaving 10 bases not matched to a gene. CDR1 is SEHNR and CDR2 is FQNEAQ in the germline V gene (reference sequence).

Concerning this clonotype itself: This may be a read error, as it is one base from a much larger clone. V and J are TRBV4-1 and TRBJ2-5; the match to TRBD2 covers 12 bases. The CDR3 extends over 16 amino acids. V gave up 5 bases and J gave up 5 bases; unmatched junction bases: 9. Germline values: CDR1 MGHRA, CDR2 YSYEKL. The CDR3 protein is CASSEASGREGETQYF. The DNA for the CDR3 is TGCGCCAGCAGCGAAGCTAGCGGGAGGGAGGGCGAGACCCAGTACTTC.

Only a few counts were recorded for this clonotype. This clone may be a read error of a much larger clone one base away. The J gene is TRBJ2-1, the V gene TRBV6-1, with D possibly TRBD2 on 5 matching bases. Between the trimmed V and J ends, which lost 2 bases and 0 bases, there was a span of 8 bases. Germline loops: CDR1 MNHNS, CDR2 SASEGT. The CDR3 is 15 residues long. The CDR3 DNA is TGTGCCAGCAGTGAATGGACTGGCTCCTACAATGAGCAGTTCTTC. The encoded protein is CASSEWTGSYNEQFF.

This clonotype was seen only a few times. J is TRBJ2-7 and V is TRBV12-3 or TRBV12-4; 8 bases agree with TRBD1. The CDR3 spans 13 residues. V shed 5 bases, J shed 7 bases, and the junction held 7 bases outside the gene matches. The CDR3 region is CASSVDRVGEQYF. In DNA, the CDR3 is TGTGCCAGCAGTGTGGACAGGGTCGGGGAGCAGTACTTC.

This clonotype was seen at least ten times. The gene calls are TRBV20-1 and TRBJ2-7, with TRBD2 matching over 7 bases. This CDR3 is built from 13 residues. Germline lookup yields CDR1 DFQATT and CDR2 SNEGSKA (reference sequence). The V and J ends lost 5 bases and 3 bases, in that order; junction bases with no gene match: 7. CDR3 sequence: CSAGASGNYEQYF. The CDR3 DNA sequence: TGCAGTGCTGGGGCTAGCGGTAACTACGAGCAGTACTTC.

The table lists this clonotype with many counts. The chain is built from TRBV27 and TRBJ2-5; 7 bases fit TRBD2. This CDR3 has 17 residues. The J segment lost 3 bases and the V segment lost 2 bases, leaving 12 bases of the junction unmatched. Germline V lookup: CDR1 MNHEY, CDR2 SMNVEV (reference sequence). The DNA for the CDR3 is TGTGCCAGCAGTTTAATTGGGCCTAGCGGAGGGGAAGAGACCCAGTACTTC. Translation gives CASSLIGPSGGEETQYF.

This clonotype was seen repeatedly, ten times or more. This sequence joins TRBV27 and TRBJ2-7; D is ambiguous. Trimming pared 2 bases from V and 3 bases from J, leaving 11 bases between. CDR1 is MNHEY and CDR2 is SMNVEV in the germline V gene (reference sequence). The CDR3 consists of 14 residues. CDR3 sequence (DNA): TGTGCCAGCAGTTTAAGTACCCCGGTCTACGAGCAGTACTTC. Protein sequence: CASSLSTPVYEQYF.

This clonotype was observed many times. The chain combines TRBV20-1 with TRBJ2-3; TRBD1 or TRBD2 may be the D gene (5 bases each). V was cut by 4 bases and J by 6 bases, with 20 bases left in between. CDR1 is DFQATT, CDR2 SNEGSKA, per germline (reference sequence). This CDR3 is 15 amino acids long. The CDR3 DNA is TGCAGTGCTACCACTCCAACTCGGGGCCTCGATACGCAGTATTTT. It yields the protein CSATTPTRGLDTQYF.

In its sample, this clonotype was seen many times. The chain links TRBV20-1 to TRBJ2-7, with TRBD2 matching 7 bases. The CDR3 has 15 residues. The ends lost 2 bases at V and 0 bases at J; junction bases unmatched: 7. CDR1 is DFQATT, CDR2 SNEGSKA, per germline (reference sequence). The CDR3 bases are TGCAGTGCTAGACAACTAGCGCCTAGCTCCTACGAGCAGTACTTC. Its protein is CSARQLAPSSYEQYF.

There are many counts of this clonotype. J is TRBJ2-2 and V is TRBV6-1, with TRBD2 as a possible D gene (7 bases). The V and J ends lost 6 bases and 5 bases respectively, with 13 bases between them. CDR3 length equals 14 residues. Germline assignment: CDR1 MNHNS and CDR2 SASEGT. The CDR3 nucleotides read TGTGCCAGCAGGAGTGGGGGGGCGACCGGGGAGCTGTTTTTT. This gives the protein CASRSGGATGELFF.

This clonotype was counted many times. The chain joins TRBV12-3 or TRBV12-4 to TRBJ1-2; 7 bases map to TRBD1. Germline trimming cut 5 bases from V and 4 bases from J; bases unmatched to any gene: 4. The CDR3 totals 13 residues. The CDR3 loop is CASSRQGTYGYTF. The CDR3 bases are TGTGCCAGCAGTCGACAGGGAACCTATGGCTACACCTTC.

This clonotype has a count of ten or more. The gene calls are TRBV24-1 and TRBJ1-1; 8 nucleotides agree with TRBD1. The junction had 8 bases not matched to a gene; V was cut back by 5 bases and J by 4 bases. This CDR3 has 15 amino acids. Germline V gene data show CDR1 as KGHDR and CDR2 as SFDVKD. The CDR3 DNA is TGTGCCACCAGTGGACCAGGGGGCAGGAGCACTGAAGCTTTCTTT. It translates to CATSGPGGRSTEAFF.

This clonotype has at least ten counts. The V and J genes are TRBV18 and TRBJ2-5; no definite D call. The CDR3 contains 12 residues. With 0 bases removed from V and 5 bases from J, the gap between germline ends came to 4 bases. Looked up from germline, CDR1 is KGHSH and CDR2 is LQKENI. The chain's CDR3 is CASSPPLETQYF. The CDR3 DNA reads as TGTGCCAGCTCACCACCCCTGGAGACCCAGTACTTC.

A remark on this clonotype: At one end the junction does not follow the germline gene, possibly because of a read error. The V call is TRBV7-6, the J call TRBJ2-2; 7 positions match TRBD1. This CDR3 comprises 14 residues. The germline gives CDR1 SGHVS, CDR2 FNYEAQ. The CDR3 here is CASSMLQGNGEPFF. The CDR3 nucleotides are TGTGCCAGCAGCATGCTACAGGGGAACGGGGAGCCGTTTTTT.

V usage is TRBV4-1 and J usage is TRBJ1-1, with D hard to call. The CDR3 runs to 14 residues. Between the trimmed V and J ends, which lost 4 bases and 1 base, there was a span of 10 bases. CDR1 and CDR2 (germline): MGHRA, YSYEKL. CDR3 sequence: CASSLLVGNTEAFF. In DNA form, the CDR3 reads TGCGCCAGCAGCCTCCTGGTGGGGAACACTGAAGCTTTCTTT.

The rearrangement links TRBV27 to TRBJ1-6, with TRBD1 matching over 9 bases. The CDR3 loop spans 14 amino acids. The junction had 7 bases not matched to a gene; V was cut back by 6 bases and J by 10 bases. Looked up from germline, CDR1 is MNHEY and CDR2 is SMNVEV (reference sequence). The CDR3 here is CASSWTGVVSPLHF. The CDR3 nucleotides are TGTGCCAGCAGCTGGACAGGGGTGGTCTCACCCCTCCACTTT.

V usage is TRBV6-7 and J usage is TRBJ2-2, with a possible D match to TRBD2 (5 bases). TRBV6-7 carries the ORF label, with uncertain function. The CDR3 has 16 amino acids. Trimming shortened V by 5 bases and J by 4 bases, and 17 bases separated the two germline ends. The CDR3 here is CASSAPGSDGTGELFF. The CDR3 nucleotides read TGTGCCAGCAGTGCCCCGGGTAGCGACGGCACCGGGGAGCTGTTTTTT.

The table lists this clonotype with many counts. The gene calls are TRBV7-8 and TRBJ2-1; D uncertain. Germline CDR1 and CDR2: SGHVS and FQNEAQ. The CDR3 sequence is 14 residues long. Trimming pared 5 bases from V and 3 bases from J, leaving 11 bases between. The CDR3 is CASSPQSGYNEQFF. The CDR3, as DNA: TGTGCCAGCAGCCCGCAGTCGGGCTACAATGAGCAGTTCTTC.

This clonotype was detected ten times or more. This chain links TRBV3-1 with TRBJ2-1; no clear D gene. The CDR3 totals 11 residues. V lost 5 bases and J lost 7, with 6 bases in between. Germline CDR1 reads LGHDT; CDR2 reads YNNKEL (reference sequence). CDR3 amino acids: CASSVRNEQFF. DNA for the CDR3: TGTGCCAGCAGCGTTAGGAATGAGCAGTTCTTC.